A single T cell receptor (beta chain) is shown here with its context. The data belong to a study of OX40 agonist ivuxolimab in advanced cancers. Study information: Patients received intravenous ivuxolimab every 2 weeks at 0.01 to 10 mg/kg.

Profiling relied on immunoSEQ multiplex PCR, and the TCRdb table lists in-frame clones only, not all of them. The repertoire holds roughly 100,000 clones, with 90% as singletons. Trimming cost V 2 bases and J 6 bases, with 14 bases left between them. CDR1 is MDHEN and CDR2 is SYDVKM in the germline V gene. This CDR3 region has 15 residues. The sequence was collected from an adult with an advanced solid tumor such as melanoma, head and neck, liver or kidney cancer. Sequencing used CD4+ or CD8+ T cells sorted from blood, obtained in a trial of the OX40 agonist ivuxolimab. The chain couples TRBV28 to TRBJ1-5, with D possibly TRBD1 on 6 matching bases. This chain's CDR3 is CASSLSTGSAQPQHF. The CDR3 region has the DNA TGTGCCAGCAGTTTAAGCACAGGGTCTGCTCAGCCCCAGCATTTT.